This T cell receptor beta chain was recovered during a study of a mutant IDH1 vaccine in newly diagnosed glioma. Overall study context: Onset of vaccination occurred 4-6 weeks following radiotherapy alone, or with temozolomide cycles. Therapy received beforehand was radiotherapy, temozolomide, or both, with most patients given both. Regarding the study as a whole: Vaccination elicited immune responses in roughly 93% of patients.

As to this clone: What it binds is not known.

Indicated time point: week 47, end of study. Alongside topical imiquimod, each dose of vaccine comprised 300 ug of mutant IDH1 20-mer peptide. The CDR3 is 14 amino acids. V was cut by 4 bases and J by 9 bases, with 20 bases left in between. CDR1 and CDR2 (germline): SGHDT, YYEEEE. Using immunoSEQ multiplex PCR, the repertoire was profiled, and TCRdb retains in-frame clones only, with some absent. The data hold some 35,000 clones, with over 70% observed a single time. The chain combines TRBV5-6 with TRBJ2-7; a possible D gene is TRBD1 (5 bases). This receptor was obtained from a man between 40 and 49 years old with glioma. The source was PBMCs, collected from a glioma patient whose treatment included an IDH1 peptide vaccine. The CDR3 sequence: CASSPLTDQRGQYV. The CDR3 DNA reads TGTGCCAGCAGCCCTTTGACAGATCAAAGGGGGCAGTACGTC.